This T cell receptor beta chain was retrieved from a study of neurological immune-mediated disorders. Study results and caveats: HTLV-1-associated myelopathy displayed the greatest TCR clonal expansion, and multiple sclerosis exhibited the smallest, lower than that of healthy controls.

This clonotype was recorded at least ten times. Its specificity is not known. TCRdb passed the 5' RACE reads through MiXCR, listing each CDR3 protein once. The repertoire includes fewer than 65,000 distinct CDR3 sequences, 9% to 12% of them detected once, and roughly 5% sits in the top ten. This clonotype was obtained from a man between 65 and 85 years old with HTLV-1-associated myelopathy (HAM/TSP). Material for sequencing was PBMCs.

This CDR3 is CASSPQGGLAGDTQYF. The CDR3 nucleotides read TGTGCCAGCAGCCCCCAGGGGGGACTAGCGGGAGATACGCAGTATTTT. The chain joins TRBV3-1 to TRBJ2-3; 12 bases are a match to TRBD2. The CDR3 is 16 residues long. Germline V CDR1 and CDR2: LGHDT, YNNKEL (reference sequence). V dropped 4 bases and J dropped 5; count of bases not matched to a gene: 7.